The clone carrying this T cell receptor (beta chain) was seen a handful of times. The antigen is undetermined. The data stem from a study of blood T cells in healthy people across ages. Study-wide findings and caveats: The diversity estimates, figures obtained from one million T cells, were considered underestimates. Unknown CMV status may confound age-related changes in expanded clones. Both higher diversity and more naive CD4+ cells marked long-lived donors when set against aged donors.

Total RNA, at least 5 micrograms per sample, was extracted from PBMCs. A J-beta primer mix and a sample-barcoded 5' primer were used in a second PCR of about 7 to 12 cycles. TCRdb fed the 5' RACE reads into MiXCR, producing one record per CDR3 protein. The table includes about 1.8 million distinct CDR3 sequences, roughly 50% detected once. The sample comprised blood. This receptor was obtained from a woman in her thirties or forties in good health.

The chain's CDR3 is CASSAWDRAQETQYF. The CDR3 DNA sequence: TGTGCCAGCAGCGCCTGGGACAGGGCCCAAGAGACCCAGTACTTC. The chain carries TRBV7-9 and TRBJ2-5; 9 nucleotides line up with TRBD1. The CDR3 is made up of 15 amino acids. Losses at the gene ends were 5 bases for V and 1 base for J; bases not matched to a gene: 5. From germline, CDR1 is SEHNR and CDR2 FQNEAQ (reference sequence). The full variable domain, in which reference TRBV7-9 and TRBJ2-5 provide the parts outside the CDR3, is DTGVSQNPRHKITKRGQNVTFRCDPISEHNRLYWYRQTLGQGPEFLTYFQNEAQLEKSRLLSDRFSAERPKGSFSTLEIQRTEQGDSAMYLCASSAWDRAQETQYFGPGTRLLVL.